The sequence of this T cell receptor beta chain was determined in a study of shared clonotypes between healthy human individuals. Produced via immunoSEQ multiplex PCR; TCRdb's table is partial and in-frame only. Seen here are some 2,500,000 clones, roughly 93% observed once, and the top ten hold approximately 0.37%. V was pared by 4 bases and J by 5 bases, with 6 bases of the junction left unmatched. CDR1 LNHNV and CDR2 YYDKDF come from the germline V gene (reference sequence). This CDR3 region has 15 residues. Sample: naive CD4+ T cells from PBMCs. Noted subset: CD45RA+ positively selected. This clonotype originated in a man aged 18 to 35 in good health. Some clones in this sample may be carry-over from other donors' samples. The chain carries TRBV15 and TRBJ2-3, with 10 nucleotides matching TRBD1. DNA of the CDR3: TGTGCCACCAGCACGACAGGGGGCGCGGGAGATACGCAGTATTTT. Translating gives CATSTTGGAGDTQYF.